This TCR beta chain appears in the sequencing data of a study of human T cells and chemical hapten exposure. What the library attached to individual cDNA molecules were unique molecular identifiers. TCRdb independently ran MiXCR on the RACE reads; one entry per CDR3 protein. The table has just over 95,000 distinct CDR3 sequences, 27% seen once. Germline CDR1 reads SGHTA; CDR2 reads FQGNSA. V was clipped by 0 bases and J by 3 bases; unmatched bases: 5. CDR3 size: 16 residues. The time point is: patch test 3, about 24 weeks after DPC sensitization. Treatment of the sample: therapeutic diphenylcyclopropenone sensitization with weekly scalp DPC. People who gave samples had alopecia, were 18 to 70 years old, and were suitable for DPC.

This receptor was obtained from a man aged 40-49 years with alopecia areata. Some clones in this sample may be carry-over from other donors' samples. The input for sequencing was whole blood, taken in connection with sensitization to the hapten diphenylcyclopropenone (DPC). This chain connects TRBV7-2 to TRBJ2-3; TRBD2 matches 8 bases. In DNA, the CDR3 is TGTGCCAGCAGCTTAGCGGAGGGACTAGGAACAGATACGCAGTATTTT. Residues: CASSLAEGLGTDTQYF.